The entry below gives a single TCR beta chain sequence along with its context. Its specificity is not known. TCRdb's copy holds only in-frame clones and misses some; the assay was immunoSEQ multiplex PCR. The sample holds about 110,000 clones; 65% to 90% are singletons and the top ten take more than 6.5%. Germline values: CDR1 SGHVS, CDR2 FNYEAQ. The CDR3 spans 14 residues. Trimming cost V 5 bases and J 4 bases, with 12 bases left between them. This entry is derived from a study of T cell responses to AZD1222 COVID-19 vaccine. On the study more broadly: Both about-4-week and about-12-week second-dose recipients were combined. Study observations and caveats: Sampling captured repertoires only after the peak T cell response. It was only a handful of AZD1222 recipients who were seropositive at baseline. The breadth and depth of Spike-specific TCRs increased once two AZD1222 doses had been given.

Sample: peripheral blood, taken on day 0 of AZD1222 vaccination. This chain links TRBV7-6 with TRBJ2-1; perhaps D is TRBD1 or TRBD2 (5 bases each). This receptor was identified in an adult in good health. The CDR3 DNA reads as TGTGCCAGCAGCACCAGTGAGGGGTACAATGAGCAGTTCTTC. Translation gives CASSTSEGYNEQFF. The whole variable domain, filled in from reference TRBV7-6 and TRBJ2-1, reads GAGVSQSPRYKVTKRGQDVALRCDPISGHVSLYWYRQALGQGPEFLTYFNYEAQQDKSGLPNDRFSAERPEGSISTLTIQRTEQRDSAMYRCASSTSEGYNEQFFGPGTRLTVL.